This is a list of T cell receptor beta chains from one sample in a study of OX40 agonist ivuxolimab in advanced cancers. Libraries were prepared by immunoSEQ multiplex PCR; TCRdb keeps only in-frame clonotypes and omits some of them. The profile covers under 40,000 clones, with nearly 75% appearing a single time and about 19% taken by the ten largest. The sequenced sample was CD4+ or CD8+ T cells sorted from blood, obtained in a trial of the OX40 agonist ivuxolimab. Every receptor here comes from an adult with an advanced solid tumor such as melanoma, head and neck, liver or kidney cancer. The CDR3 runs from the conserved cysteine through the conserved F or W. D genes are given only for firm matches. A row's size may be missing; if present it is once, few, many or a size class.

cdr3_length: 14
clone_size: few
d_call: NA
v_call: TRBV6-5
j_call: TRBJ2-2
cdr3_nt: TGTGCCAGCAGTCAGGGTGCGAACACCGGGGAGCTGTTTTTT
cdr3_aa: CASSQGANTGELFF

cdr3_length: 13
clone_size: NA
d_call: TRBD2
v_call: TRBV2
j_call: TRBJ2-5
cdr3_nt: TGTGCCAGCAGAATAGCGGGGGGCGAGACCCAGTACTTC
cdr3_aa: CASRIAGGETQYF

cdr3_length: 17
clone_size: NA
d_call: TRBD1
v_call: TRBV18
j_call: TRBJ2-7
cdr3_nt: TGTGCCAGCTCACTTTCTAGAAGACAGGGGGGATCCTACGAGCAGTACTTC
cdr3_aa: CASSLSRRQGGSYEQYF

cdr3_length: 15
clone_size: NA
d_call: NA
v_call: TRBV7-2
j_call: TRBJ1-2
cdr3_nt: TGTGCCAGCAGCTTCCGCCCCGACAGCGGCTATGGCTACACCTTC
cdr3_aa: CASSFRPDSGYGYTF

cdr3_length: 15
clone_size: NA
d_call: NA
v_call: TRBV15
j_call: TRBJ1-1
cdr3_nt: TGTGCCACCAGCAGCCCGGGGGGGGGTGACACTGAAGCTTTCTTT
cdr3_aa: CATSSPGGGDTEAFF

cdr3_length: 13
clone_size: NA
d_call: NA
v_call: TRBV5-1
j_call: TRBJ2-5
cdr3_nt: TGCGCCAGCAGCTTGTGGGGACTAGAGACCCAGTACTTC
cdr3_aa: CASSLWGLETQYF

cdr3_length: 14
clone_size: NA
d_call: NA
v_call: TRBV2
j_call: TRBJ2-2
cdr3_nt: TGTGCCAGCAGGGGGGGCGTGAACACCGGGGAGCTGTTTTTT
cdr3_aa: CASRGGVNTGELFF

cdr3_length: 13
clone_size: NA
d_call: NA
v_call: TRBV7-9
j_call: TRBJ1-1
cdr3_nt: TGTGCCAGCAGCTTAGAGGGTGGCACTGAAGCTTTCTTT
cdr3_aa: CASSLEGGTEAFF

cdr3_length: 13
clone_size: NA
d_call: NA
v_call: TRBV30
j_call: TRBJ2-1
cdr3_nt: TGTGCCTGGAGTGTAGGGCGGGGTAATGAGCAGTTCTTC
cdr3_aa: CAWSVGRGNEQFF

cdr3_length: 15
clone_size: once
d_call: NA
v_call: TRBV4-1
j_call: TRBJ1-2
cdr3_nt: TGCGCCAGCAGCCAAGATCGGGCGGCCCACTATGGCTACACCTTC
cdr3_aa: CASSQDRAAHYGYTF

cdr3_length: 12
clone_size: NA
d_call: NA
v_call: TRBV10-3
j_call: TRBJ2-1
cdr3_nt: TGTGCCATCAGTGATAGGGGTCTCGAGCAGTTCTTC
cdr3_aa: CAISDRGLEQFF

cdr3_length: 13
clone_size: NA
d_call: NA
v_call: TRBV30
j_call: TRBJ2-7
cdr3_nt: TGTGCCTGGAGTGAGCGCAGGGTTCTTGAGCAGTACTTC
cdr3_aa: CAWSERRVLEQYF

cdr3_length: 15
clone_size: NA
d_call: TRBD2
v_call: TRBV6-4
j_call: TRBJ2-5
cdr3_nt: TGTGCCAGCAGTGACCGACTGGGGGGGCAAGAGACCCAGTACTTC
cdr3_aa: CASSDRLGGQETQYF

cdr3_length: 11
clone_size: NA
d_call: NA
v_call: TRBV28
j_call: TRBJ2-7
cdr3_nt: TGTGCCAGCAGGACACCGTACGAGCAGTACTTC
cdr3_aa: CASRTPYEQYF

cdr3_length: 17
clone_size: many
d_call: TRBD1
v_call: TRBV6-1
j_call: TRBJ1-2
cdr3_nt: TGTGCCAGCAGTGAACCTACGGCAGGGGGCTTGACGTATGGCTACACCTTC
cdr3_aa: CASSEPTAGGLTYGYTF

cdr3_length: 18
clone_size: NA
d_call: NA
v_call: TRBV4-1
j_call: TRBJ2-3
cdr3_nt: TGCGCCAGCAGCCAAGGAAGGTCCGTGGGTACTAGCACAGATACGCAGTATTTT
cdr3_aa: CASSQGRSVGTSTDTQYF

cdr3_length: 14
clone_size: NA
d_call: NA
v_call: TRBV5-8
j_call: TRBJ2-5
cdr3_nt: TGTGCCAGCAGCACCGGACGGTATCAAGAGACCCAGTACTTC
cdr3_aa: CASSTGRYQETQYF

cdr3_length: 13
clone_size: NA
d_call: TRBD2
v_call: TRBV19
j_call: TRBJ2-5
cdr3_nt: TGTGCCAGTAGTATTAGCGGGGCAGAGACCCAGTACTTC
cdr3_aa: CASSISGAETQYF

cdr3_length: 12
clone_size: NA
d_call: NA
v_call: TRBV19
j_call: TRBJ2-5
cdr3_nt: TGTGCCACCGGGACGTTCCAAGAGACCCAGTACTTC
cdr3_aa: CATGTFQETQYF

cdr3_length: 15
clone_size: NA
d_call: TRBD1
v_call: TRBV19
j_call: TRBJ1-4
cdr3_nt: TGTGCCAGTAGTAGGGGACAGCCAACTAATGAAAAACTGTTTTTT
cdr3_aa: CASSRGQPTNEKLFF

cdr3_length: 15
clone_size: NA
d_call: NA
v_call: TRBV2
j_call: TRBJ1-2
cdr3_nt: TGTGCCAGCAGTGGGTTAAGACAATCTAACTATGGCTACACCTTC
cdr3_aa: CASSGLRQSNYGYTF

cdr3_length: 14
clone_size: NA
d_call: NA
v_call: TRBV19
j_call: TRBJ1-6
cdr3_nt: TGTGCCAGTAGTATAGTTTTCGGGGAGGCACCCCTCCACTTT
cdr3_aa: CASSIVFGEAPLHF

cdr3_length: 14
clone_size: once
d_call: NA
v_call: TRBV7-2
j_call: TRBJ1-5
cdr3_nt: TGTGCCAGCAGCTCGATACGGGGAGGGCAGCCCCAGCATTTT
cdr3_aa: CASSSIRGGQPQHF